This TCR beta chain was captured in a study of cytomegalovirus exposure and HLA in healthy donors. Findings of the study overall: HLA alleles were associated with 16,000 or so TCR beta sequences in a later analysis at 0.05 false discovery rate.

The CDR3 has 17 amino acids. Trimming stripped 0 bases from V and 8 bases from J, with 22 bases between. CDR1 LGHNA and CDR2 YNFKEQ come from the germline V gene. The PCR used 60 Vbeta and 13 Jbeta primers. The protocol was immunoSEQ multiplex PCR, while the TCRdb copy is restricted to in-frame clones and leaves out a portion. The top ten hold less than 2% of the sample, which has more than 150,000 clones, over 80% seen once. On this clone itself: Its antigen is unidentified.

The TCR originated in a man aged 35 to 55 in good health and CMV-seronegative. Sequenced input: PBMCs. V and J are TRBV4-2 and TRBJ1-2, with D unresolved. The CDR3 region is CASSQENNVLGVAGYTF. CDR3 nucleotides: TGTGCCAGCAGCCAAGAAAACAATGTTCTCGGGGTGGCAGGCTACACCTTC.